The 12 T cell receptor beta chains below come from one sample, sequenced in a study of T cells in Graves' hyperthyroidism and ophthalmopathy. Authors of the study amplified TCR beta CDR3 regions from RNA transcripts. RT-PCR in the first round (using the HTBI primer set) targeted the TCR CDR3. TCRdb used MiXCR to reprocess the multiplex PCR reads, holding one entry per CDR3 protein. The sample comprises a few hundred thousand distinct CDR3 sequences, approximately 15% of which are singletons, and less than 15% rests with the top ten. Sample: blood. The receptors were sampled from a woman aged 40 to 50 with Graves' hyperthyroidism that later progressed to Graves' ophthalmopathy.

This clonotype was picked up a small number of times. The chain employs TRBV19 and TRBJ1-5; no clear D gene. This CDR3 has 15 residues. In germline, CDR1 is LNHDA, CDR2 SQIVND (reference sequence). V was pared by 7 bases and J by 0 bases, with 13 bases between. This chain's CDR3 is CASTRSVYSNQPQHF. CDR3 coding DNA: TGTGCCAGTACACGCAGCGTTTATAGCAATCAGCCCCAGCATTTT.

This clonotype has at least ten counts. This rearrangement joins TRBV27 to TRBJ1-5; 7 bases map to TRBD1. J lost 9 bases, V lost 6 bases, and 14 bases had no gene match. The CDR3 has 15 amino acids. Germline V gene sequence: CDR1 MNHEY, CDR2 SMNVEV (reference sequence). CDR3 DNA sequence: TGTGCCAGCAGCACCACCCCAGGGGGAATCACGCCCCAGCATTTT. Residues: CASSTTPGGITPQHF.

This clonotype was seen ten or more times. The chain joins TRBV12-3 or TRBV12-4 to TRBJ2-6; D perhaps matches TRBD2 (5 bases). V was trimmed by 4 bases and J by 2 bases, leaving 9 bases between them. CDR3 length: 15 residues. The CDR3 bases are TGTGCCAGCAGTTCACTAGTACCTGGGGCCAACGTCCTGACTTTC. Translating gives CASSSLVPGANVLTF.

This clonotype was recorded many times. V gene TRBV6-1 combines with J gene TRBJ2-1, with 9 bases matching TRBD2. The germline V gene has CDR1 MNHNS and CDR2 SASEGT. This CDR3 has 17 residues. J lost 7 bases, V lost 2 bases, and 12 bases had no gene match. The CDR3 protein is CASSELLREGLNNEQFF. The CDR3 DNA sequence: TGTGCCAGCAGTGAATTATTGCGGGAGGGGCTGAATAATGAGCAGTTCTTC.

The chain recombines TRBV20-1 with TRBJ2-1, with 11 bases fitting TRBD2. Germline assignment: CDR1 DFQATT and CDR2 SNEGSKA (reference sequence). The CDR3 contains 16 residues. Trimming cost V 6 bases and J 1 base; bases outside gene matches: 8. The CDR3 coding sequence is TGCAGTGCCCTAACCGTAGCGGGAGGGTCCTACAATGAGCAGTTCTTC. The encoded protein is CSALTVAGGSYNEQFF.

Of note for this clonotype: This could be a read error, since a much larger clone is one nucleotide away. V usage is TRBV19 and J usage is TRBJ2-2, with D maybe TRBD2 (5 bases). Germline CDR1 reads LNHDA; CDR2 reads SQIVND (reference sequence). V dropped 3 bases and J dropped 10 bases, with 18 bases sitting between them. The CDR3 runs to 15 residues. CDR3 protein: CASSISVGALKELFF. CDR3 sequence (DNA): TGTGCCAGTAGTATTAGCGTGGGCGCCTTAAAGGAGCTGTTTTTT.

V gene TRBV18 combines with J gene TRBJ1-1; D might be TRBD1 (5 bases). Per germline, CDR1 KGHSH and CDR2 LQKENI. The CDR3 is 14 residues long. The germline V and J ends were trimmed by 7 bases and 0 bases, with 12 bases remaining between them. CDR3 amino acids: CASFRGVVNTEAFF. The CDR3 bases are TGTGCCAGCTTTCGGGGGGTAGTGAACACTGAAGCTTTCTTT.

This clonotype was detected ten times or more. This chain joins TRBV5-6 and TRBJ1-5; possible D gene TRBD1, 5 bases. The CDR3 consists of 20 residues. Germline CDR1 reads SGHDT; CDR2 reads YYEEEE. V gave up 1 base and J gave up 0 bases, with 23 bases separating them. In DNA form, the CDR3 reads TGTGCCAGCAGCTTGTGGGGCTTGGCAGATCGACTTCTTAGCAATCAGCCCCAGCATTTT. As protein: CASSLWGLADRLLSNQPQHF.

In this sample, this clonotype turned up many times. In nucleotides, the CDR3 is TGTGCCAGCAGTGGTAAAACGTTACACGGGACTAGCGACACGATCATCTTGTACGAGCAGTACTTC. It codes for CASSGKTLHGTSDTIILYEQYF. The rearrangement uses TRBV25-1 and TRBJ2-7; TRBD2 aligns across 10 bases. Germline V lookup: CDR1 MGHDK, CDR2 SYGVNS. Trimming took 4 bases from V and 4 from J; bases not matched to a gene: 28. This CDR3 is 22 amino acids long.

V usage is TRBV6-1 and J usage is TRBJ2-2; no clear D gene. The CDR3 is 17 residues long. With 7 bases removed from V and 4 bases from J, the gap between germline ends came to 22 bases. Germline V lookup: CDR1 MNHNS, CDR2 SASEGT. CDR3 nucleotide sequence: TGTGCCAGCACGAAGGTTTGGCAGGTAGTAGGCACCGGGGAGCTGTTTTTT. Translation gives CASTKVWQVVGTGELFF.

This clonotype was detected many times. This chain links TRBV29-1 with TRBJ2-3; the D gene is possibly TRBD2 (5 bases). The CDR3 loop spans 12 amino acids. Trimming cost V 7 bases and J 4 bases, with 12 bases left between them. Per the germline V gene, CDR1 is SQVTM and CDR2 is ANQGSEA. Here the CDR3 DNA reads TGCAGCGCTGAGTTTAGCGCAGATACGCAGTATTTT. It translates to CSAEFSADTQYF.

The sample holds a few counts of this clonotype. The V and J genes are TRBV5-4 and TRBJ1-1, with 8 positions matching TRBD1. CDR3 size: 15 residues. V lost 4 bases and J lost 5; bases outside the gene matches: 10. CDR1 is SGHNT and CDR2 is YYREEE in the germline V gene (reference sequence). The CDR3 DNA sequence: TGTGCCAGCAGCCCTTACAGGGGGTATGTGACTGAAGCTTTCTTT. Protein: CASSPYRGYVTEAFF.